The 20 T cell receptor beta chains listed next were all sequenced from one sample in a study of blood T cell repertoires in COVID-19. Profiled with immunoSEQ multiplex PCR; TCRdb holds only in-frame clones, not every one. Among over 65,000 clones, about nine tenths were seen once, and the ten largest hold about 8.1%. The sample comprised peripheral blood. These receptors originate from a man aged 25-40 years with acute or convalescent COVID-19.

The rearrangement links TRBV4-1 to TRBJ2-7; D is ambiguous. V shed 0 bases and J shed 3 bases, with 9 bases lying between them. Germline values: CDR1 MGHRA, CDR2 YSYEKL. The CDR3 totals 14 residues. CDR3 DNA: TGCGCCAGCAGCCAAGATCACACAGTCTACGAGCAGTACTTC. This translates into CASSQDHTVYEQYF.

The chain employs TRBV7-9 and TRBJ1-3, with D maybe TRBD1 (5 bases). CDR3 size: 14 residues. Germline CDR1 reads SEHNR; CDR2 reads FQNEAQ (reference sequence). The germline V and J ends were trimmed by 3 bases and 1 base, with 7 bases remaining between them. This CDR3 is CASSLGLSGNTIYF. For the CDR3, the DNA is TGTGCCAGCAGCTTGGGGCTGTCTGGAAACACCATATATTTT.

This clone occurred a few times. The chain joins TRBV2 to TRBJ1-6, with 9 bases lining up with TRBD1. The length of the CDR3 is 15 residues. Trimming cost V 6 bases and J 7 bases; bases outside gene matches: 7. The germline V gene encodes CDR1 SNHLY and CDR2 FYNNEI. This chain's CDR3 is CASRAGTGWNSPLHF. The CDR3 coding sequence is TGTGCCAGCAGGGCCGGGACAGGGTGGAATTCACCCCTCCACTTT.

This clone was counted only a few times. The chain is built from TRBV7-9 and TRBJ2-7, with 8 positions matching TRBD2. V lost 6 bases to trimming and J lost 5 bases; unmatched junction nucleotides: 12. CDR3 length equals 15 residues. Germline CDR1 is SEHNR and CDR2 is FQNEAQ (reference sequence). The CDR3 sequence: CASRGPAGERHEQYF. In nucleotides, the CDR3 is TGTGCCAGCAGGGGCCCAGCGGGAGAACGACACGAGCAGTACTTC.

DNA of the CDR3: TGTGCCAGCACACAGGGTTGGGAAGCTTTCTTT. Residues: CASTQGWEAFF. The chain has TRBV25-1 and TRBJ1-1; weak D call: TRBD1 (6 bases). The V gene lost 7 bases and the J gene lost 8 bases, with 11 bases spanning the gap. Germline CDR1 and CDR2: MGHDK and SYGVNS. There are 11 residues in the CDR3.

V usage is TRBV24-1 and J usage is TRBJ2-1, with 8 nucleotides matching TRBD2. The CDR3 extends over 21 amino acids. CDR1 and CDR2 from the germline V gene are KGHDR and SFDVKD. The junction had 26 bases not matched to a gene; V was cut back by 5 bases and J by 6 bases. The CDR3 DNA reads TGTGCCACCAGTGCCTTCCATTCGTCCAGGTCGGGACTAGATAGTGCCAATGAGCAGTTCTTC. As protein: CATSAFHSSRSGLDSANEQFF.

The CDR3, as DNA: TGTGCCAGCAGCCAGGGATCCCTAGCGGGAGCGGGAGATACGCAGTATTTT. Protein sequence: CASSQGSLAGAGDTQYF. This chain links TRBV11-3 with TRBJ2-3, with 10 bases that match TRBD2. Germline V CDR1 and CDR2: SGHNT, YENEEA. V trimming: 5 bases; J trimming: 5 bases; junction bases outside the gene matches: 13. The CDR3 spans 17 residues.

The J gene is TRBJ2-3, the V gene TRBV7-3, with TRBD1 identical over 8 bases. With V trimmed by 5 bases and J by 1 base, 11 bases remained unmatched. This CDR3 comprises 17 residues. CDR1 SGHTA and CDR2 FQGTGA come from the germline V gene. The CDR3 reads CASSPGDGTGRTDTQYF. CDR3 sequence (DNA): TGTGCCAGCAGCCCCGGGGACGGGACAGGCCGCACAGATACGCAGTATTTT.

This chain links TRBV2 with TRBJ1-5; 7 bases match TRBD1. V trimming: 7 bases; J trimming: 7 bases; junction bases outside the gene matches: 16. This CDR3 is 16 amino acids long. Germline V gene lookup returns CDR1 SNHLY and CDR2 FYNNEI. The CDR3 sequence is CASNDAMRNRGQPQHF. DNA for the CDR3: TGTGCCAGCAATGACGCTATGAGGAACAGGGGCCAGCCCCAGCATTTT.

The rearrangement uses TRBV10-2 and TRBJ2-1; 7 bases are shared with TRBD1. The germline V gene encodes CDR1 WSHSY and CDR2 SAAADI. The CDR3 runs 14 residues. The junction had 8 bases not matched to a gene; V was cut back by 4 bases and J by 8 bases. For the CDR3, the DNA is TGCGCCAGCAGTGGTAGACAGGGTTCGGATGAGCAGTTCTTC. It translates to CASSGRQGSDEQFF.

The genes are TRBV7-3 and TRBJ2-2, with TRBD2 as a possible D gene (6 bases). V was shortened by 2 bases and J by 5 bases, with 18 bases between the two germline ends. CDR3 length: 17 amino acids. CDR1 and CDR2 from the germline V gene are SGHTA and FQGTGA. The CDR3 DNA reads TGTGCCAGCAGCTTACGCCCCCCAACGGGAGAAACCGGGGAGCTGTTTTTT. Translation gives CASSLRPPTGETGELFF.

This sequence joins TRBV28 and TRBJ2-7; possible D gene TRBD2, 5 bases. Germline-derived CDR1 and CDR2 are MDHEN and SYDVKM. CDR3 length: 13 residues. Trimming took off 8 bases at V and 5 bases at J, with 16 bases between the two ends. In DNA form, the CDR3 reads TGTGCCAGCCTACTGGACTCGTCTGACGAGCAGTACTTC. It yields the protein CASLLDSSDEQYF.

The chain has TRBV6-6 and TRBJ2-2, with TRBD2 as a possible D gene (6 bases). The CDR3 has 13 residues. Germline V gene lookup returns CDR1 MNHNY and CDR2 SVGAGI (reference sequence). This CDR3 is CVARDLNTGELFF. The CDR3 DNA is TGTGTAGCCCGGGACTTAAACACCGGGGAGCTGTTTTTT.

CDR3 in amino acids: CASKGPAGEQYF. CDR3 sequence (DNA): TGTGCCAGCAAGGGCCCGGCGGGGGAGCAGTACTTC. This chain uses TRBV14 with TRBJ2-7, with a weak D call TRBD2 (6 bases). CDR1 is SGHDN and CDR2 is FVKESK in the germline V gene. This CDR3 contains 12 residues. V lost 7 bases and J 7 bases, leaving 14 bases between the germline ends.

This clone occurred once. V and J are TRBV19 and TRBJ1-5; no clear D. Germline V gives CDR1 LNHDA, CDR2 SQIVND (reference sequence). Between the trimmed V and J ends, which lost 10 bases and 2 bases, there was a span of 24 bases. The CDR3 spans 17 residues. This CDR3 is CATRTGKRDERNQPQHF. CDR3 nucleotide sequence: TGTGCCACCAGGACTGGTAAGAGGGATGAGCGCAATCAGCCCCAGCATTTT.

The chain joins TRBV3-1 (or the pseudogene TRBV3-2) to TRBJ2-1; TRBD2 agrees at 8 bases. The CDR3 loop spans 15 amino acids. Germline assignment: CDR1 LGHDT and CDR2 YNNKEL (reference sequence). J lost 8 bases, V lost 2 bases, and 8 bases had no gene match. CDR3 nucleotides: TGTGCCAGCAGCCAACCGGGACTAGAATTAGATGAGCAGTTCTTC. Encoded protein: CASSQPGLELDEQFF.

The chain couples TRBV19 to TRBJ2-3; 7 bases line up with TRBD2. Germline CDR1 LNHDA, CDR2 SQIVND (reference sequence). V lost 5 bases to trimming and J lost 0 bases; unmatched junction nucleotides: 5. The CDR3 is made up of 15 amino acids. The CDR3 sequence: CASSLTSSSTDTQYF. The CDR3 bases are TGTGCCAGTAGTTTGACTAGCAGCAGCACAGATACGCAGTATTTT. Supplemented by reference TRBV19 and TRBJ2-3, the full variable domain reads DGGITQSPKYLFRKEGQNVTLSCEQNLNHDAMYWYRQDPGQGLRLIYYSQIVNDFQKGDIAEGYSVSREKKESFPLTVTSAQKNPTAFYLCASSLTSSSTDTQYFGPGTRLTVL.

This clone was detected only a few times. This chain uses TRBV15 with TRBJ1-2; the D gene is possibly TRBD1 (5 bases). V lost 3 bases and J 0 bases, leaving 8 bases between the germline ends. This CDR3 is 14 amino acids long. Germline V gene lookup returns CDR1 LNHNV and CDR2 YYDKDF (reference sequence). CDR3 in DNA: TGTGCCACCAGCAGTTTGACAGCTAACTATGGCTACACCTTC. This sequence encodes CATSSLTANYGYTF.

The rearrangement links TRBV15 to TRBJ2-1, with 7 positions matching TRBD2. The V gene end was trimmed by 8 bases and the J gene end by 2 bases; junction bases not matched to a gene: 6. This CDR3 is built from 14 residues. Per germline, CDR1 LNHNV and CDR2 YYDKDF (reference sequence). The CDR3 here is CATVPGGPYNEQFF. CDR3 DNA sequence: TGTGCCACCGTCCCGGGAGGCCCCTACAATGAGCAGTTCTTC.

The chain has TRBV4-1 and TRBJ1-1, with 8 bases fitting TRBD1. J gave up 5 bases and V 4 bases, and 3 bases lay outside the gene matches. This CDR3 region has 13 residues. From germline, CDR1 is MGHRA and CDR2 YSYEKL. CDR3 residues: CASSLQGGTEAFF. The CDR3 nucleotides read TGCGCCAGCAGCCTACAGGGGGGGACTGAAGCTTTCTTT.